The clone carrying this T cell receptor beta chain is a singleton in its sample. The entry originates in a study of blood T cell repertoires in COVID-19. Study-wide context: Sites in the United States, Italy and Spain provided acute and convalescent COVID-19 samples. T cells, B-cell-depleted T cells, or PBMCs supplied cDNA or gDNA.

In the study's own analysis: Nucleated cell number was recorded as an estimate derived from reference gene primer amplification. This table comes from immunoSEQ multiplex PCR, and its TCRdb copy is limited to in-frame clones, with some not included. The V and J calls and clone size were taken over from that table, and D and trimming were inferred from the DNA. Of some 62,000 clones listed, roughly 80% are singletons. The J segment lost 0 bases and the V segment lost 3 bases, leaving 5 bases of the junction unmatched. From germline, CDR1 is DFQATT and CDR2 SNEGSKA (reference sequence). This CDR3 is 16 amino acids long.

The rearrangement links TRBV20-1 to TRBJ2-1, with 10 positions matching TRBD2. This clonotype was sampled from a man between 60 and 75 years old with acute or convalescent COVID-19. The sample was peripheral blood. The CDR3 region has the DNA TGCAGTGCTAGTACTAGCGGGGCCGCCTCCTACAATGAGCAGTTCTTC. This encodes CSASTSGAASYNEQFF.